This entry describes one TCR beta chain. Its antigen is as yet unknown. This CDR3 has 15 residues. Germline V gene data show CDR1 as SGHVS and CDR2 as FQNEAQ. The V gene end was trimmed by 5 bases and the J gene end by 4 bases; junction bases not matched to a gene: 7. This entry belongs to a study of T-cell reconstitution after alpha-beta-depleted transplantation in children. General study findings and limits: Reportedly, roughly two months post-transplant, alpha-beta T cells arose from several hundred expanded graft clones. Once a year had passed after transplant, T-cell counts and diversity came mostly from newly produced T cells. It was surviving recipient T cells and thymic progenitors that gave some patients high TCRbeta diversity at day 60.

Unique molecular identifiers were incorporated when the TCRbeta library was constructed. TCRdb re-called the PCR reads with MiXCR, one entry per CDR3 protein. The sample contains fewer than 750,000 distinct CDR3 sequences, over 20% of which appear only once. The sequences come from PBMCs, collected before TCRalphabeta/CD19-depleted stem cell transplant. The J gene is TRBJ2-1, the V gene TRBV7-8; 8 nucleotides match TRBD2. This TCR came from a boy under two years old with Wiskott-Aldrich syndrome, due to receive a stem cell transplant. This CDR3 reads CASSRQRELYNEQFF. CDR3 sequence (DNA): TGTGCCAGCAGCCGCCAGCGGGAGCTTTACAATGAGCAGTTCTTC.